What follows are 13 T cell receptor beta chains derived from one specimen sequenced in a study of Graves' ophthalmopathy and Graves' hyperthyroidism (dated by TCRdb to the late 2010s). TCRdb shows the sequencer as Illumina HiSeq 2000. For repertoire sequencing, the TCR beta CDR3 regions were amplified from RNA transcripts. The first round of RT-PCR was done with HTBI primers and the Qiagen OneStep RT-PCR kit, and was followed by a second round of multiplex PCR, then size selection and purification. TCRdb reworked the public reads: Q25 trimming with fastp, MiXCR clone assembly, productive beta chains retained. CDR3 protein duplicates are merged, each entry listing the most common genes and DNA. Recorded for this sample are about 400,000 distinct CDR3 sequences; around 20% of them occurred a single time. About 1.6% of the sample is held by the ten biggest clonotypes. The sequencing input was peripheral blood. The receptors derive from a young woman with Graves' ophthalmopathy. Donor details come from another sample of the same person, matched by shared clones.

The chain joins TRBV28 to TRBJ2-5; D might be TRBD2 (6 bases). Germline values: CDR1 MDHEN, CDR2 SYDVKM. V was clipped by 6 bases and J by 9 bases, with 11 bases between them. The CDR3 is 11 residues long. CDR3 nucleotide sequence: TGTGCCAGCAGGGGCCCGGGGGCCCAGTACTTC. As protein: CASRGPGAQYF.

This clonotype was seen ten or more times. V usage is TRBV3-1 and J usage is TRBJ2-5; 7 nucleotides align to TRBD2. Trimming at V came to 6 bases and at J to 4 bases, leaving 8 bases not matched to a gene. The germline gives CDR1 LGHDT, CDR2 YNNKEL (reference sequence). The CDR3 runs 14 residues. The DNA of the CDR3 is TGTGCCAGCAGTCGTTCGGGAGGCGGAGAGACCCAGTACTTC. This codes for CASSRSGGGETQYF.

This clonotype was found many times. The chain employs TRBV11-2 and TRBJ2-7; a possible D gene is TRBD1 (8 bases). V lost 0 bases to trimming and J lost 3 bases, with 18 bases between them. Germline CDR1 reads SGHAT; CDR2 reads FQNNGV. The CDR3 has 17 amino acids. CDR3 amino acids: CASSLDLWGGQDYEQYF. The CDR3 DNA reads TGTGCCAGCAGCTTAGATCTTTGGGGGGGACAGGACTACGAGCAGTACTTC. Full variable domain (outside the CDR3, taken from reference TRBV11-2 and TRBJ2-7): EAGVAQSPRYKIIEKRQSVAFWCNPISGHATLYWYQQILGQGPKLLIQFQNNGVVDDSQLPKDRFSAERLKGVDSTLKIQPAKLEDSAVYLCASSLDLWGGQDYEQYFGPGTRLTVT.

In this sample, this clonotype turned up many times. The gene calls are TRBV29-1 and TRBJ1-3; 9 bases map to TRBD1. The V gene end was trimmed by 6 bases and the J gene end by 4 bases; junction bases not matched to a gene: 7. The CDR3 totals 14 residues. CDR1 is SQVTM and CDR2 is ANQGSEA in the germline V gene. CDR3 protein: CSVRDRAEGNTIYF. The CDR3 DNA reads TGCAGCGTCCGGGACAGGGCCGAAGGAAACACCATATATTTT.

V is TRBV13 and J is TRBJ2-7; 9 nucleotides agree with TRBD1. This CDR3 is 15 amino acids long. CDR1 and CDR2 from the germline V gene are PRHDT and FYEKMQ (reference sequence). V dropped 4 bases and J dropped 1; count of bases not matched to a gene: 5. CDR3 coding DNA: TGTGCCAGCAGCTCAGGGACAGGGCTTTCCTACGAGCAGTACTTC. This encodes CASSSGTGLSYEQYF. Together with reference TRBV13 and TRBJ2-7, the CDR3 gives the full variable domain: AAGVIQSPRHLIKEKRETATLKCYPIPRHDTVYWYQQGPGQDPQFLISFYEKMQSDKGSIPDRFSAQQFSDYHSELNMSSLELGDSALYFCASSSGTGLSYEQYFGPGTRLTVT.

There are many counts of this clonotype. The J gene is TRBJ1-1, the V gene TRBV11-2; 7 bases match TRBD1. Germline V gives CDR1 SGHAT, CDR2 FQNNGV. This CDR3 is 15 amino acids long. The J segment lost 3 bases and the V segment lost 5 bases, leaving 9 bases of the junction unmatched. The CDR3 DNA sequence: TGTGCCAGCAGCCCCTACAGGGGTGAGTACACTGAAGCTTTCTTT. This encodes CASSPYRGEYTEAFF. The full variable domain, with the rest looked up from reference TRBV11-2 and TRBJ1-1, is EAGVAQSPRYKIIEKRQSVAFWCNPISGHATLYWYQQILGQGPKLLIQFQNNGVVDDSQLPKDRFSAERLKGVDSTLKIQPAKLEDSAVYLCASSPYRGEYTEAFFGQGTRLTVV.

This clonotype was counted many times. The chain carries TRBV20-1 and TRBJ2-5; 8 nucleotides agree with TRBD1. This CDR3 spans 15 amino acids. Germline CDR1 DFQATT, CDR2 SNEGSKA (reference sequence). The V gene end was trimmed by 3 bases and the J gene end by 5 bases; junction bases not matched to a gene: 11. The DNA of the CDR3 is TGCAGTGCTAGTGCCTGGACAGGGAGGAGGGAGACCCAGTACTTC. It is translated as CSASAWTGRRETQYF.

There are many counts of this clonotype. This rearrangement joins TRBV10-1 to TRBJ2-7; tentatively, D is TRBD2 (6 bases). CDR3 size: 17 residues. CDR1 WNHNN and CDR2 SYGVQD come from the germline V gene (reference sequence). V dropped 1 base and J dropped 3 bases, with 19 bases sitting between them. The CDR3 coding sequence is TGCGCCAGCAGTGAGTTAAGGGGTGCGGGACCCTTCTACGAGCAGTACTTC. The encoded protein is CASSELRGAGPFYEQYF.

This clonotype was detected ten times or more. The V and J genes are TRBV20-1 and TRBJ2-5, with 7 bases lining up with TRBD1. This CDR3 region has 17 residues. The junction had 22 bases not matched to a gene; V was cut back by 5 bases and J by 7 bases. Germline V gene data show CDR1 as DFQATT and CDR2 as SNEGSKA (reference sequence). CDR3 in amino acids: CSAQRLKNSQGLGTQYF. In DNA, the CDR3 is TGCAGTGCTCAACGCTTGAAAAATTCACAGGGGCTGGGGACCCAGTACTTC.

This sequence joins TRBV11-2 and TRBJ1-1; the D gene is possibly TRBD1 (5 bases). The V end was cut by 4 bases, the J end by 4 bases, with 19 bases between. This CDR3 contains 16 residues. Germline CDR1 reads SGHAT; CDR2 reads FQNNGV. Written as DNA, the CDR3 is TGTGCCAGCAGCTCCGCCCTCAGGGCGAGGAGCACTGAAGCTTTCTTT. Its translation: CASSSALRARSTEAFF.

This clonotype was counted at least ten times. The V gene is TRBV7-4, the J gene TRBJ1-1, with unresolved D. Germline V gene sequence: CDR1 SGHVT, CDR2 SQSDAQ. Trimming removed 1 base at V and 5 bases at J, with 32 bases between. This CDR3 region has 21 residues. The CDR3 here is CASSLGGRINSRNTGGTEAFF. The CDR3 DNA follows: TGTGCCAGCAGCTTAGGCGGCCGAATTAATTCCCGGAATACGGGCGGGACTGAAGCTTTCTTT.

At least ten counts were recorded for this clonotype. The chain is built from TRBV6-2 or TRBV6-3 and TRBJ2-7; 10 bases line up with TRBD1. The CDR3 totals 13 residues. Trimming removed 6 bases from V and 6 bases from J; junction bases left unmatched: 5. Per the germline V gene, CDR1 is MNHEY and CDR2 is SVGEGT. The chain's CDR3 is CASSDRGLGEQYF. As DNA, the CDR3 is TGTGCCAGCAGCGACAGGGGGCTGGGCGAGCAGTACTTC.

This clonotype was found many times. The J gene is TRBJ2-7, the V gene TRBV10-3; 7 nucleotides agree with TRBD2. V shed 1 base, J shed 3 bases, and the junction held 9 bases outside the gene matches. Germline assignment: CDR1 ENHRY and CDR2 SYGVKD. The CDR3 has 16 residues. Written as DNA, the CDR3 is TGTGCCATCAGTGAGTTTGGGGAGGGTAGATACTACGAGCAGTACTTC. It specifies CAISEFGEGRYYEQYF.